This TCR beta chain was documented in a study of OX40 agonist ivuxolimab in advanced cancers. Study summary: Enrolled patients in dose escalation had cancers that were hepatocellular carcinoma, melanoma, renal cell or head and neck cancer. A male proportion of about 84% was recorded, with mean age roughly 60 years and range roughly 23 to 90. Study conclusions and caveats: CD4+ T cells averaged fewer expanded clones than CD8+ T cells.

On this clone: The antigen is undetermined.

Assay used: immunoSEQ multiplex PCR; TCRdb lists only in-frame clones, some missing. The sample includes under 80,000 clones, approximately 90% of them seen just once. This CDR3 has 17 amino acids. Germline CDR1 is SGHRS and CDR2 is YFSETQ. With V trimmed by 0 bases and J by 2 bases, 8 bases remained unmatched. The specimen comprised CD4+ or CD8+ T cells sorted from blood, sampled in a trial of the OX40 agonist ivuxolimab. This clonotype was obtained from an adult with an advanced solid tumor such as melanoma, head and neck, liver or kidney cancer. The chain joins TRBV5-1 to TRBJ1-2; the match to TRBD1 covers 9 bases. The CDR3 DNA is TGCGCCAGCAGCTTGGGTGGAACCGGGACAGGGAACTATGGCTACACCTTC. This encodes CASSLGGTGTGNYGYTF.